A single sample gave rise to the 3 T cell receptor beta chains below, sequenced in a study of blood T cell repertoires in COVID-19. Data came from immunoSEQ multiplex PCR; TCRdb stores just in-frame clones and leaves some out. This sample carries about 71,000 clones, over 80% of them seen once, and the ten largest clones take roughly 13%. The sample consisted of peripheral blood. These receptors all come from a woman older than 75 with acute or convalescent COVID-19.

This chain joins TRBV3-1 (or the pseudogene TRBV3-2) and TRBJ2-3; possible D gene TRBD2, 5 bases. The CDR3 runs to 14 residues. CDR1 and CDR2 (germline): LGHDT, YNNKEL (reference sequence). V lost 11 bases and J 3 bases, leaving 18 bases between the germline ends. The CDR3: CAPRDGMGTDTQYF. The CDR3 region has the DNA TGTGCCCCCCGGGATGGGATGGGGACAGATACGCAGTATTTT.

This clone was seen a handful of times. The chain has TRBV6-2 or TRBV6-3 and TRBJ1-5; perhaps TRBD1 as D (6 bases). The CDR3 runs 14 residues. Germline V gives CDR1 MNHEY, CDR2 SVGEGT. Between the trimmed V and J ends, which lost 6 bases and 2 bases, there was a span of 11 bases. CDR3 protein: CASSRQVGNQPQHF. The CDR3 DNA sequence: TGTGCCAGCAGCAGACAGGTTGGCAATCAGCCCCAGCATTTT.

The genes are TRBV11-2 and TRBJ2-1; D perhaps matches TRBD1 (6 bases). Germline V gene data show CDR1 as SGHAT and CDR2 as FQNNGV. The CDR3 is 14 residues long. Between the trimmed V and J ends, which lost 7 bases and 4 bases, there was a span of 14 bases. The CDR3 nucleotides are TGTGCCAGCAAAACAGGGCTCCTATACAATGAGCAGTTCTTC. Residues: CASKTGLLYNEQFF.